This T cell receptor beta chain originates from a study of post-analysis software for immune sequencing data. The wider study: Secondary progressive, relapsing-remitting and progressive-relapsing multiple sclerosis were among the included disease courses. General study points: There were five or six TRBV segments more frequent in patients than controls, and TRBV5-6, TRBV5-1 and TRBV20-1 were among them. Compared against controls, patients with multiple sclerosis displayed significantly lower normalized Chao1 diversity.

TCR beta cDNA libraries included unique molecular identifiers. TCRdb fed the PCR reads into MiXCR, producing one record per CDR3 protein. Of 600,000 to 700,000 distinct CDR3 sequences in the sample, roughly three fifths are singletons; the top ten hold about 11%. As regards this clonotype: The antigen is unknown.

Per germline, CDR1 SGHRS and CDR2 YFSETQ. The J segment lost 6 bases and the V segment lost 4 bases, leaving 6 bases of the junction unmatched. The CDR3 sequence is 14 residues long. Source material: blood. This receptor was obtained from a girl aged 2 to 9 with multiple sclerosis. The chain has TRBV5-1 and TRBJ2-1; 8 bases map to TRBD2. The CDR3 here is CASSPGLGANEQFF. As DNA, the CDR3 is TGCGCCAGCAGCCCGGGACTAGGGGCCAATGAGCAGTTCTTC.